This passage covers 8 T cell receptor beta chains from one sample sequenced in a study of CD8+CD57+ T cells in acquired aplastic anemia. Genomic DNA served as template for TCR beta VDJ and CDR3 profiling. TCRdb fed the reads into MiXCR, producing one record per CDR3 protein. Of a few hundred thousand distinct CDR3 sequences in the sample, 60% to 80% were seen once. Input material: sorted CD4+, CD8+, or CD8+CD57+ T cells (not recorded which) from PBMCs. These receptors originate from a human donor in good health, serving as a control.

Concerning this clonotype: Given the absence of the conserved phenylalanine or tryptophan at the CDR3 end, a read error is likely. The DNA is left out, because the CDR3 cannot be placed on it with certainty; the CDR3 is given as TCRdb lists it. The chain links TRBV7-9 to TRBJ1-2. Germline CDR1 SEHNR, CDR2 FQNEAQ (reference sequence). Including both end residues, the CDR3 is 13 amino acids long. CDR3 residues: CASSLVAGADKTY.

V and J are TRBV7-3 and TRBJ2-7, with 11 bases that match TRBD2. CDR1 and CDR2 from the germline V gene are SGHTA and FQGTGA. This CDR3 region has 12 residues. V was pared by 5 bases and J by 10 bases, with 4 bases of the junction left unmatched. The CDR3 loop reads CASSHGLAGQYF. As DNA, the CDR3 is TGTGCCAGCAGCCACGGACTAGCGGGCCAGTACTTC.

This clonotype was detected ten times or more. V gene TRBV7-2 combines with J gene TRBJ2-7, with D possibly called TRBD1 or TRBD2 (7 bases each). V lost 2 bases and J 6 bases, leaving 17 bases between the germline ends. Per germline, CDR1 SGHTA and CDR2 FQGNSA. There are 15 residues in the CDR3. The DNA for the CDR3 is TGTGCCAGCAGCTTATCAGCGGGACAGCTCTTCGAGCAGTACTTC. Protein sequence: CASSLSAGQLFEQYF. Based on the CDR3 plus reference TRBV7-2 and TRBJ2-7, the full variable domain is GAGVSQSPSNKVTEKGKDVELRCDPISGHTALYWYRQSLGQGLEFLIYFQGNSAPDKSGLPSDRFSAERTGGSVSTLTIQRTQQEDSAVYLCASSLSAGQLFEQYFGPGTRLTVT.

With regard to this clonotype: A read error may account for a junction end that differs from germline. J is TRBJ1-6 and V is TRBV9, with D tentatively TRBD1 (6 bases). CDR1 is SGDLS and CDR2 is YYNGEE in the germline V gene. The CDR3 runs to 14 residues. The CDR3 DNA is TGCGCCAGCAGCCCGGGGGCCGAGGATTCACCCCACCACTTT. It yields the protein CASSPGAEDSPHHF.

A remark on this clonotype: One junction end disagrees with the germline gene, perhaps due to a read error. In nucleotides, the CDR3 is TGCGCCAGCAGTGGCGGACGGGGGGTCCACGAGCAGTACTTC. Translation gives CASSGGRGVHEQYF. V and J are TRBV14 and TRBJ2-7, with 7 bases that match TRBD2. CDR1 is SGHDN and CDR2 is FVKESK in the germline V gene. The CDR3 has 14 amino acids.

This clonotype occurred many times. The genes are TRBV7-3 and TRBJ2-2, with 14 bases matching TRBD2. The CDR3 is 17 residues long. With V trimmed by 5 bases and J by 3 bases, 5 bases remained unmatched. CDR1 and CDR2 (germline): SGHTA, FQGTGA. As DNA, the CDR3 is TGTGCCAGCAGCCCAACGGGACTAGCGGGGGACACCGGGGAGCTGTTTTTT. This sequence encodes CASSPTGLAGDTGELFF.

The chain couples TRBV7-9 to TRBJ1-2; D is undetermined. Germline V gene lookup returns CDR1 SEHNR and CDR2 FQNEAQ (reference sequence). The V and J ends lost 5 bases and 0 bases respectively, with 13 bases between them. This CDR3 has 15 amino acids. CDR3 amino acids: CASSLDDTANYGYTF. As DNA, the CDR3 is TGTGCCAGCAGCCTAGATGACACCGCTAACTATGGCTACACCTTC.

The chain joins TRBV19 to TRBJ2-1; 11 bases are a match to TRBD2. This CDR3 spans 15 amino acids. J lost 8 bases, V lost 5 bases, and 8 bases had no gene match. Germline V CDR1 and CDR2: LNHDA, SQIVND (reference sequence). CDR3 bases: TGTGCCAGTAGTTTGGGACTAGCGGCATACGATGAGCAGTTCTTC. Translated, it gives CASSLGLAAYDEQFF.